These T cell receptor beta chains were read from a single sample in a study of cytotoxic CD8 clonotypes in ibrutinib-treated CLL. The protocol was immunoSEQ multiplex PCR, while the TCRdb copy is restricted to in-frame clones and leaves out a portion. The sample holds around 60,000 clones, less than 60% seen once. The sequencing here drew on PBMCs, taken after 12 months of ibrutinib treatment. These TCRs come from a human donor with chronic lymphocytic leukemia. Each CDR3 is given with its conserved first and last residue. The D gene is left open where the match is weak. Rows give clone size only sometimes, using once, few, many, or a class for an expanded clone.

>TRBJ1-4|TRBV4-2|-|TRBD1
CASSLWTGSNEKLFF
TGTGCCAGCAGCCTTTGGACAGGATCTAATGAAAAACTGTTTTTT
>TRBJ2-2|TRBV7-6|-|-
CASSLVGGAVNTGELFF
TGTGCCAGCAGCTTGGTAGGGGGGGCGGTGAACACCGGGGAGCTGTTTTTT
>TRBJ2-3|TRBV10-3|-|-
CAIRSRLTDTQYF
TGTGCCATCAGATCCAGGTTAACAGATACGCAGTATTTT
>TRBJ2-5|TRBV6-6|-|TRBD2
CASKSGGETQYF
TGTGCCAGTAAATCGGGAGGAGAGACCCAGTACTTC
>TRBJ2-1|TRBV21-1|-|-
CASSKAGTPNNEQFF
TGTGCCAGCAGCAAAGCGGGGACTCCTAATAATGAGCAGTTCTTC
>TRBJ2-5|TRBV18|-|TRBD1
CASSEYRGQTQYF
TGTGCCAGCTCAGAATACAGGGGCCAGACCCAGTACTTC
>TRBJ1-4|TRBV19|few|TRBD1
CASSIPHGTGEKLFF
TGTGCCAGTAGTATACCCCATGGGACAGGTGAAAAACTGTTTTTT
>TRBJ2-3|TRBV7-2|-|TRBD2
CASSPREGGRPADTQYF
TGTGCCAGCAGCCCCCGGGAAGGCGGGAGACCGGCAGATACGCAGTATTTT
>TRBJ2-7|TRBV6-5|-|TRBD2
CASSYGTSGYEQYF
TGTGCCAGCAGTTACGGGACTAGCGGCTACGAGCAGTACTTC
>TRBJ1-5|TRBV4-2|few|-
CASSQDPGRNQPQHF
TGTGCCAGCAGCCAAGATCCGGGGCGTAATCAGCCCCAGCATTTT
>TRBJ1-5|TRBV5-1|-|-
CASSLGAGRGNQPQHF
TGCGCCAGCAGCTTGGGTGCGGGCAGAGGCAATCAGCCCCAGCATTTT
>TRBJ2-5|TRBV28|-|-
CASSQSRVEKETQYF
TGTGCCAGCAGCCAAAGTCGGGTTGAGAAAGAGACCCAGTACTTC
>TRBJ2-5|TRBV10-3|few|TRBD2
CATRDSSGIETQYF
TGTGCCACCCGCGACTCTAGCGGGATAGAGACCCAGTACTTC
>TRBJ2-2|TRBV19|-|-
CASSAGSVVGELFF
TGTGCCAGTAGTGCCGGGAGCGTGGTCGGGGAGCTGTTTTTT
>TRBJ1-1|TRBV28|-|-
CASSFDPNENPSMNTEAFF
TGTGCCAGCAGTTTTGACCCTAATGAGAACCCATCCATGAACACTGAAGCTTTCTTT
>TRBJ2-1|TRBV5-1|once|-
CASSLDWPSSYNEQFF
TGCGCCAGCAGCTTGGACTGGCCGAGCTCCTACAATGAGCAGTTCTTC
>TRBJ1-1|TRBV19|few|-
CASSNRNTEAFF
TGTGCCAGTAGTAACAGGAACACTGAAGCTTTCTTT